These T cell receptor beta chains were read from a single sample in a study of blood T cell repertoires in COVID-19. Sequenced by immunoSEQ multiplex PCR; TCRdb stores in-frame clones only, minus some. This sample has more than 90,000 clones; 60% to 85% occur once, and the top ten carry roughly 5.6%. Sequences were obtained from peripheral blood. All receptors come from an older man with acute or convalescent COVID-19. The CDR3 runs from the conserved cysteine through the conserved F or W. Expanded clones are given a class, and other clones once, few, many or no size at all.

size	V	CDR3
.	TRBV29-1	CSVAPRGNTEAFF
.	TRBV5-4	CASSLWARAQETQYF
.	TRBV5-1	CASSISPGDSYNEQFF
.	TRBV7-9	CASSTGQTNYGYTF
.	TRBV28	CASSLPAGYGYGEAFF
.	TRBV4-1	CASSQDWDSYGYTF
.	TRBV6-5	CASSYGQMNTEAFF
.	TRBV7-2	CASSLRTSGGARSYEQYF
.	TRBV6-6	CATEAGALAKNIQYF
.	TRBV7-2	CASSFRRESYEQYF
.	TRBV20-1	CSVQPADTQYF
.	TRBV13	CASSVDNEQFF
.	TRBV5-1	CASSFAGETQYF
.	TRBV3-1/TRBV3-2	CASSQLAGGRETQYF
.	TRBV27	CASSLSAQGRNYGYTF
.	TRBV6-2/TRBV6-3	CASSFFPRDEQFF
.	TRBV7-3	CASSLGGSGAIGTGELFF
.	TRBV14	CASSRGLSSYNSPLHF
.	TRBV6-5	CASSYNAVLETQYF
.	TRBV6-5	CASRTGHDTEAFF
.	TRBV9	CASSVAPGNQETQYF
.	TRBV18	CASSPRQGSSYEQYF
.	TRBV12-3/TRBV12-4	CASSLAPTEAFF
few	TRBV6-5	CASSSRLATGAQYF
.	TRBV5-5	CASSPGQGPEPLHF
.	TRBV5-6	CASSLGLPGELFF
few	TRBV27	CASSFAGVGGYTF
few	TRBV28	CASSAQPGQVTF
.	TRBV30	CAWSGQGYTGELFF
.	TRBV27	CASYGTVNNEQFF
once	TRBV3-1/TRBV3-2	CASSQADRGHNEQFF
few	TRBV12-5	CASGLVIGYNYNEQFF
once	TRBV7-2	CASSYRVPEAFF
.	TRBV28	CASSLSVSGPLADPYTGELFF
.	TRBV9	CASSVGTGNTGELFF
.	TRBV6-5	CASRSPGGNQPQHF
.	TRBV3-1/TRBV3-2	CASSFSGTSYEQYF
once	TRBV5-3	CARSQGLAGGPDNEQFF
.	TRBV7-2	CASSLDVRNTIYF
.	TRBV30	CAWRQGETQYF
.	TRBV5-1	CASSPLTVNTEAFF
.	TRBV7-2	CASSQQGQGYGYTF
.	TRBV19	CASSRPGTGYGYTF
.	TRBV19	CASSIDHYQESQYF
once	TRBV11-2	CASSLERTWGELFF